This entry features one T cell receptor (beta chain) sequence. Looked up from germline, CDR1 is GTSNPN and CDR2 is SVGIG (reference sequence). The CDR3 consists of 10 residues. V was cut by 8 bases and J by 3 bases, with 7 bases left in between. The donors, healthy Caucasians from Russia, were aged roughly 6 to 90. These data originate in a study of blood T cells in healthy people across ages. A second roughly 6 to 12 cycle PCR used barcoded and J-beta primers. TCRdb re-derived calls from the 5' RACE reads in MiXCR, one entry per CDR3 protein. Of some 1.4 million distinct CDR3 sequences in the sample, approximately 38% were seen once.

Sequenced material: blood. This clonotype was obtained from a woman under 30 in good health. The chain is built from TRBV30 and TRBJ1-1; maybe TRBD1 (6 bases). The CDR3 nucleotides are TGTGCCAGGGGGGACACTGAAGCTTTCTTT. This sequence encodes CARGDTEAFF.